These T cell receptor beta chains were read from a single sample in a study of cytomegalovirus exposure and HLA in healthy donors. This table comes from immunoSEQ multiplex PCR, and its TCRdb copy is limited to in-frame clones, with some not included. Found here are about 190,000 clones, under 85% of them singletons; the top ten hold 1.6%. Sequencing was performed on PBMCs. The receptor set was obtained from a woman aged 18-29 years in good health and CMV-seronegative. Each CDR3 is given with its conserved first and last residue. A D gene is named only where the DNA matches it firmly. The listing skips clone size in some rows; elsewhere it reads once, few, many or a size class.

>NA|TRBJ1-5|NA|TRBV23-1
TGCGCCAGCAGTCAGGCCGATCAGCCCCAGCATTTT
CASSQADQPQHF
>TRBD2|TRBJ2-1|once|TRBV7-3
TGTGCCAGCAGCCCAACTAGCGGGAGGGCCCTGGATGAGCAGTTCTTC
CASSPTSGRALDEQFF
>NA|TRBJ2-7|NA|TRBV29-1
TGCAGCGTTGAAGTGAGTCGCCACGAGCAGTACTTC
CSVEVSRHEQYF
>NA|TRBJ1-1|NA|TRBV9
TGTGCCAGCAGCATGGGCGACACTGAAGCTTTCTTT
CASSMGDTEAFF
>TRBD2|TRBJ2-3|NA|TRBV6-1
TGTGCCAGCAGTGATAGCGGGGGGGGCACAGATACGCAGTATTTT
CASSDSGGGTDTQYF
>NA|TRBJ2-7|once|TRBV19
TGTGCCAGTAGTACCGCGCTAGGCTACGAGCAGTACTTC
CASSTALGYEQYF
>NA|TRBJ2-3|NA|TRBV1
TGCACCAGCAGCCAAGATAGGCGGCTAGCGGGGGGCGAGATCACAGATACGCAGTATTTT
CTSSQDRRLAGGEITDTQYF
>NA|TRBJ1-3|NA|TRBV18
TGTGCCAGCTACTTGGGTGCAGGGGCTGGAAACACCATATATTTT
CASYLGAGAGNTIYF
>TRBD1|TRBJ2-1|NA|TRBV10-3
TGTGCCATCAGTCTTAGACAGGGGGGGTTCGATGAGCAGTTCTTC
CAISLRQGGFDEQFF
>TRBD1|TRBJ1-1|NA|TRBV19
TGTGCCAGTAGACAGGGGTGGGGCACTGAAGCTTTCTTT
CASRQGWGTEAFF
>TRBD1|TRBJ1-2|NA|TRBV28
TGTGCCAGCAAGACAGGGGGGATTGTGAAGGCCTACACCTTC
CASKTGGIVKAYTF
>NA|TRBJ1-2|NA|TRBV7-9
TGTGCCAGCAGCTCATGGGCAGAAGTTAACTATGGCTACACCTTC
CASSSWAEVNYGYTF
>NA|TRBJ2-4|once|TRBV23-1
TGCGCCAGCACACCCCTGGACAATACAGCCAAAAACATTCAGTACTTC
CASTPLDNTAKNIQYF
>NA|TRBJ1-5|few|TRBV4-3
TGCGCCAGCAGCCAAGATCTTTCCGGGGAGAGGAGCAATCAGCCCCAGCATTTT
CASSQDLSGERSNQPQHF
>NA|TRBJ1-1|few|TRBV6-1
TGTGCCAGCAGTGATCGACGGGAAACTGAAGCTTTCTTT
CASSDRRETEAFF
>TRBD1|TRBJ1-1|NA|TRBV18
TGTGCCAGCTCACCACCGACAGGGGGGACTGAAGCTTTCTTT
CASSPPTGGTEAFF
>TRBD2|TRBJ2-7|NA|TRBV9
TGTGCCAGCAGCCCCAGACTTCCCCTAGCGGGAGGTAGAACCTACGAGCAGTACTTC
CASSPRLPLAGGRTYEQYF
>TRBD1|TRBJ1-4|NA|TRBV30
TGTGCCTGGAGTGTTGGGACAGGGGGTAGGGAAAAACTGTTTTTT
CAWSVGTGGREKLFF
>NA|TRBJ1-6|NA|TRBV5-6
TGTGCCAGCAGCGGGGGGTGGGATAATTCACCCCTCCACTTT
CASSGGWDNSPLHF
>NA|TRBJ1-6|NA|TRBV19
TGTGCCAGTAGTATTGGGCTTCATAATTCACCCCTCCACTTT
CASSIGLHNSPLHF
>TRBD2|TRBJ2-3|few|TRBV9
TGTGCCAGCAGCGAGCTAGCGGGGGCTTTAGATACGCAGTATTTT
CASSELAGALDTQYF
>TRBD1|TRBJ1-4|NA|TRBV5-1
TGCGCCAGCAGCTACCAACAGGGGTCCTTTAATGAAAAACTGTTTTTT
CASSYQQGSFNEKLFF
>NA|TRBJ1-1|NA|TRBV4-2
TGTGCCAGCAGCCAAGATTTCGCAGGGCAGGACACTGAAGCTTTCTTT
CASSQDFAGQDTEAFF
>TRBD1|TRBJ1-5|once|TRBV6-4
TGTGCCAGCAGTGAGGAAGGACAGGGGCAGCCCCAGCATTTT
CASSEEGQGQPQHF
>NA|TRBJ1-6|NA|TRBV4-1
TGCGCCAGCAGGTCCGGAGAGGGCAACTATAATTCACCCCTCCACTTT
CASRSGEGNYNSPLHF
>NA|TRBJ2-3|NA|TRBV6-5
TGTGCCAGCAGTTACTCGATTTTCAGGGCCACAGATACGCAGTATTTT
CASSYSIFRATDTQYF
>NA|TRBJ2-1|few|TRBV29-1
TGCAGCGGAGCGGAAAGCTCCTACAATGAGCAGTTCTTC
CSGAESSYNEQFF
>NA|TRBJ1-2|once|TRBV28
TGTGCCAGCAGTAGCAGGGGCTACACCTTC
CASSSRGYTF
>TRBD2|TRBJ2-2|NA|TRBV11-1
TGTGCCAGCAGCCCGATCGCTCCGCGGGGGGCCACCGCGGAGCTGTTTTTT
CASSPIAPRGATAELFF
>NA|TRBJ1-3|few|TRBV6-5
TGTGCCAGCAGTTACTCGGGAGACTCTGGAAACACCATATATTTT
CASSYSGDSGNTIYF
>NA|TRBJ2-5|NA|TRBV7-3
TGTGCCAGCAGCCGACTCGGGAGAGATGGGGAGACCCAGTACTTC
CASSRLGRDGETQYF
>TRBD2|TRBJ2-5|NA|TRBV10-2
TGCGCCACCAGTCTAGCGGGAGGGCCGGGTCGGGAGACCCAGTACTTC
CATSLAGGPGRETQYF
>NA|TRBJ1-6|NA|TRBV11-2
TGTGCCAGCAGCTTAGAGGGGGCCTCCTATAATTCACCCCTCCACTTT
CASSLEGASYNSPLHF
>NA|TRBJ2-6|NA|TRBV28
TGTGCCAGCAGTCCCATCCCAGCGGGCTCTGGGGCCAACGTCCTGACTTTC
CASSPIPAGSGANVLTF
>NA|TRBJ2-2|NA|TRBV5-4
TGTGCCAGCAGCAATGGACAGAACACCGGGGAGCTGTTTTTT
CASSNGQNTGELFF
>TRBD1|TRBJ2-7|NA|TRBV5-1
TGCGCCAGCAGCCCCGGACAGGGGTCCTACGAGCAGTACTTC
CASSPGQGSYEQYF
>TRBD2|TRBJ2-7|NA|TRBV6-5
TGTGCCAGCAGTTACCAGACTAGCGGGTTCCTTGGAGAGCAGTACTTC
CASSYQTSGFLGEQYF
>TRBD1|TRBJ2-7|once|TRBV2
TGTGCCAGAAGAAAGACAGGGGCGTCGGGCGAGCAGTACTTC
CARRKTGASGEQYF
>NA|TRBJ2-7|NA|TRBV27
TGTGCCAGCAGTTTATCAGCGTGGGACGAGCAGTACTTC
CASSLSAWDEQYF
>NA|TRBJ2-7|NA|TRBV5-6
TGTGCCAGCAGCTGGACCGGGACAAACTACGAGCAGTACTTC
CASSWTGTNYEQYF
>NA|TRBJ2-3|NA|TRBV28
TGTGCCAGCAGGACAGGAACAGATACGCAGTATTTT
CASRTGTDTQYF
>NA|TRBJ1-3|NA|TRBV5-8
TGTGCCAGCAGCTTGAGAGGCTCTGGAAACACCATATATTTT
CASSLRGSGNTIYF